This TCR beta chain was found in a study of beta chain features in type 1 diabetes. Study-level background: Sorted cells from all samples, numbering about 99,000,000, were examined.

Expressed TCRB transcripts were sequenced because the entire RNA isolate underwent reverse transcription. Repertoires were generated with immunoSEQ multiplex PCR, while TCRdb's copy carries only in-frame clones and drops some. The repertoire has tens of thousands of clones, around a third of them found once; the top ten carry approximately 0.45%. This CDR3 has 14 amino acids. V gave up 6 bases and J gave up 6 bases; unmatched junction bases: 3. Germline V gives CDR1 SNHLY, CDR2 FYNNEI. On this clone: The antigen remains undetermined.

Study-wide results and caveats: Moderately but significantly shorter TCRB CDR3s were found in Type 1 diabetes patients in all four CD4+ subsets.

The chain recombines TRBV2 with TRBJ1-5; 12 bases match TRBD1. This TCR came from a young woman in good health. The sample consisted of stem cell memory CD4+ T cells from blood. The CDR3 DNA reads TGTGCCAGCAGGGGGACAGGGGGCTTTCAGCCCCAGCATTTT. Translation gives CASRGTGGFQPQHF.